The T cell receptor beta chain described here comes from a study of beta chain features in type 1 diabetes. Study-wide points: Patients with Type 1 diabetes showed moderately but significantly shorter TCRB CDR3s in all four CD4+ subsets.

Germline CDR1 reads SQVTM; CDR2 reads ANQGSEA. The CDR3 runs to 14 residues. Expressed TCRB transcripts were sequenced because the isolated RNA had all been reverse transcribed beforehand. Here immunoSEQ multiplex PCR was the method, and the copy in TCRdb shows in-frame clones only, minus some. The sample lists around 710,000 clones, about an eighth occurring once. Comments on this clone: What it recognizes is unknown.

The genes are TRBV29-1 and TRBJ2-5; 8 bases match TRBD1. The J call may be in error: the DNA end matches TRBJ2-7 better. This TCR was sampled from a man younger than 40 with type 1 diabetes. The sample was naive CD4+ T cells from blood. The CDR3 spells CSVEGPGGLDEQYF. The DNA for the CDR3 is TGCAGCGTTGAAGGGCCAGGGGGCCTGGACGAGCAGTACTTC.